This T cell receptor (beta chain) is drawn from a study of T-cell reconstitution after alpha-beta-depleted transplantation in children. The TCRbeta library incorporated unique molecular identifiers. TCRdb independently ran MiXCR on the PCR reads; one entry per CDR3 protein. The data show 450,000 to 500,000 distinct CDR3 sequences, approximately 13% seen once. This CDR3 comprises 13 residues. The V gene's germline CDR1 is SEHNR and CDR2 FQNEAQ (reference sequence). With 5 bases removed from V and 4 bases from J, the gap between germline ends came to 9 bases. This clonotype has more than one count but fewer than ten.

The J gene is TRBJ2-4, the V gene TRBV7-9; unclear D gene. Sequencing used PBMCs from the stem cell graft donor, obtained from the stem cell graft. The sequence derives from a human donor who donated a stem cell graft to a child with combined immunodeficiency. This chain's CDR3 is CASSRTPKNIQYF. CDR3 in DNA: TGTGCCAGCAGCCGTACACCGAAAAACATTCAGTACTTC.